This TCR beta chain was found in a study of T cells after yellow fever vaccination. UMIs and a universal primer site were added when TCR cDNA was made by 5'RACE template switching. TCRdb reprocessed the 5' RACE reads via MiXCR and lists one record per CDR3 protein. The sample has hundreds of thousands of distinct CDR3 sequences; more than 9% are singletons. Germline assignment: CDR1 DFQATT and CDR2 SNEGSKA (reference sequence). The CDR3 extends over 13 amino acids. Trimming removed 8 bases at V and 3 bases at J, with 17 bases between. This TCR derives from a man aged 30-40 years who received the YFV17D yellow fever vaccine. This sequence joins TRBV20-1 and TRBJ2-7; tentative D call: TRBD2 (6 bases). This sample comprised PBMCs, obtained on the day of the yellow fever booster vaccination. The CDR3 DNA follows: TGCAGTACTCTTAGCGGATACAACTACGAGCAGTACTTC. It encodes CSTLSGYNYEQYF.